The table lists the clone carrying this TCR beta chain with a few counts. Seattle researchers signed up patients amid active infection and tracked them longitudinally. These data belong to a study of blood T cell repertoires in COVID-19. Study-wide context: The United States, Italy and Spain provided the acute and convalescent COVID-19 samples. PBMCs, B-cell-depleted T cells, or T cells were the source of the cDNA or gDNA that made up the material.

In the authors' workflow: The assay estimated nucleated cells by amplifying reference gene primers. Only in-frame clones appear in the TCRdb table, and some are missing; sequencing was by immunoSEQ multiplex PCR. From that table come the V and J calls and clone size; the DNA was used to work out D and trimming. The data show over 150,000 clones, over 80% seen once. Material for sequencing was peripheral blood. This clonotype was obtained from a woman at least 80 years old with COVID-19, enrolled during active disease.

The CDR3 sequence is CASSLTGFAEAFF. CDR3 DNA: TGTGCCAGCAGCTTAACAGGGTTTGCTGAAGCTTTCTTT. The chain is built from TRBV7-9 and TRBJ1-1; D may be TRBD1 (6 bases). The CDR3 is made up of 13 amino acids. Germline V gene lookup returns CDR1 SEHNR and CDR2 FQNEAQ (reference sequence). Trimming removed 2 bases from V and 6 bases from J, with 10 bases in between. Drawing the rest from reference TRBV7-9 and TRBJ1-1, the complete variable domain is DTGVSQNPRHKITKRGQNVTFRCDPISEHNRLYWYRQTLGQGPEFLTYFQNEAQLEKSRLLSDRFSAERPKGSFSTLEIQRTEQGDSAMYLCASSLTGFAEAFFGQGTRLTVV.